This T cell receptor (beta chain) appears in the sequencing data of a study of T cells after yellow fever vaccination. The sample holds many counts of this clonotype. The 5'RACE template-switching step produced TCR cDNA and added a universal primer site and UMIs. TCRdb reprocessed the 5' RACE reads via MiXCR and lists one record per CDR3 protein. The sample yields 80,000 to 100,000 distinct CDR3 sequences, under 6.5% seen once. The receptor was isolated from a man between 18 and 29 years old who received the YFV17D yellow fever vaccine. The specimen comprised CD8+ T cells sorted from PBMCs, sampled 10 days after the yellow fever booster vaccination.

The CDR3 DNA follows: TGTGCCAGCAGCCCCGGACAGGGGGCATATGGCTACACCTTC. It specifies CASSPGQGAYGYTF. The chain carries TRBV3-1 and TRBJ1-2; 11 positions match TRBD1. Germline V CDR1 and CDR2: LGHDT, YNNKEL (reference sequence). V lost 4 bases and J lost 5; bases outside the gene matches: 3. CDR3 length: 14 amino acids.